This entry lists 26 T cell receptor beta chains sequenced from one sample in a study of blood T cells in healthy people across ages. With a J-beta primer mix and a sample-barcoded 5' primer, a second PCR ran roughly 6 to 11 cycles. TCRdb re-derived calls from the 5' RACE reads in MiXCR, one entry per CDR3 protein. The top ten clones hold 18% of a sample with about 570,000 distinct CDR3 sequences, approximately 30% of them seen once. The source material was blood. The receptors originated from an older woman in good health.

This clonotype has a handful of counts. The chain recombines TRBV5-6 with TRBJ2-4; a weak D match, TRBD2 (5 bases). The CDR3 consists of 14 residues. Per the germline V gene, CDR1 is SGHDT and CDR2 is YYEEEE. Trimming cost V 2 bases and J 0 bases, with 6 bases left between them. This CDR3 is CASSFRGAKNIQYF. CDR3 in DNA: TGTGCCAGCAGCTTCCGGGGAGCCAAAAACATTCAGTACTTC.

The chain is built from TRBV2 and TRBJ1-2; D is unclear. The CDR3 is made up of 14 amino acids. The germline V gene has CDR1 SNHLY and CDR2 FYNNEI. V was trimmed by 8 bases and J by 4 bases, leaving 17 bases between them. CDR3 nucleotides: TGTGCCAGCGGGAAAACGGACCTGGGCTATGGCTACACCTTC. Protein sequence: CASGKTDLGYGYTF.

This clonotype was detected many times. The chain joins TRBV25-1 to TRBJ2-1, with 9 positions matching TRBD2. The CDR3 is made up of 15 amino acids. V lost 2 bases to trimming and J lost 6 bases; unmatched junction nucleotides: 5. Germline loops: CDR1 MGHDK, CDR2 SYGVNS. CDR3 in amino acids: CASSEGTSRLNEQFF. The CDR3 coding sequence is TGTGCCAGCAGTGAAGGGACTAGCAGGCTCAATGAGCAGTTCTTC.

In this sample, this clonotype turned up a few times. As DNA, the CDR3 is TGTGCCAGCAGTCAGACACAGGGGTCGGGGACCCAGTACTTC. Translated: CASSQTQGSGTQYF. V usage is TRBV6-6 and J usage is TRBJ2-5; 7 nucleotides agree with TRBD1. The length of the CDR3 is 14 residues. V lost 5 bases and J lost 7; bases outside the gene matches: 10. From germline, CDR1 is MNHNY and CDR2 SVGAGI (reference sequence).

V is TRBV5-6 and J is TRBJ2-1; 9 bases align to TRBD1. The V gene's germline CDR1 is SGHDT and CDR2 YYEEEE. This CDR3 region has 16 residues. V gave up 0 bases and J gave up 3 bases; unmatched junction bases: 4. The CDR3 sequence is CASSLDRGQGYNEQFF. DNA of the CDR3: TGTGCCAGCAGCTTGGATCGGGGACAGGGCTACAATGAGCAGTTCTTC.

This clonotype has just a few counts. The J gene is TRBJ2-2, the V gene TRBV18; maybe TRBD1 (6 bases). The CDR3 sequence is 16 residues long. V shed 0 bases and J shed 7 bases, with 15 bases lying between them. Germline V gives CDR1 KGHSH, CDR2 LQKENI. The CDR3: CASSPPGLQGFGELFF. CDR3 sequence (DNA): TGTGCCAGCTCACCACCGGGCTTACAGGGATTCGGGGAGCTGTTTTTT.

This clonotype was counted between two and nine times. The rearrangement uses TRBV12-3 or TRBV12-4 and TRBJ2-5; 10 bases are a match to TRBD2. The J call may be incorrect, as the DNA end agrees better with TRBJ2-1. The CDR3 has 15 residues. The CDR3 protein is CASSPSWTSGHEQFF. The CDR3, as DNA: TGTGCCAGCAGTCCCTCCTGGACTAGCGGCCATGAGCAGTTCTTC.

CDR3 sequence (DNA): TGTGCCAGCAGTTACACGCCTGGTCCAGGGAACATTCAGTACTTC. Translating it yields CASSYTPGPGNIQYF. The chain carries TRBV6-5 and TRBJ2-4; tentative D call: TRBD1 (5 bases). Germline V gives CDR1 MNHEY, CDR2 SVGAGI. V was pared by 2 bases and J by 7 bases, with 15 bases between. The CDR3 loop spans 15 amino acids.

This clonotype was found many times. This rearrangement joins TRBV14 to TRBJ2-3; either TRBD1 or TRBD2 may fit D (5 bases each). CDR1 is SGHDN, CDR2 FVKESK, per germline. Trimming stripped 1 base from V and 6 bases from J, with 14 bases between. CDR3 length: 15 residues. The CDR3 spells CASSQVGASIDTQYF. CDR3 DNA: TGTGCCAGCAGCCAAGTAGGGGCTAGCATCGATACGCAGTATTTT.

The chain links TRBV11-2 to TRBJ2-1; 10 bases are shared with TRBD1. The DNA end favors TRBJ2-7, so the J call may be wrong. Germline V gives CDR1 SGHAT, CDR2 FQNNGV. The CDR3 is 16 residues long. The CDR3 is CASSLVAGTGAYEQYF. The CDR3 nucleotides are TGTGCCAGCAGCTTAGTTGCCGGGACAGGGGCCTACGAGCAGTACTTC.

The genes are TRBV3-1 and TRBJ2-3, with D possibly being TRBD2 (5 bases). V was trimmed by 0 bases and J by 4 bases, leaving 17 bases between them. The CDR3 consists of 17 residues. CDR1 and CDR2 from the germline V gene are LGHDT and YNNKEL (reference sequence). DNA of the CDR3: TGTGCCAGCAGCCAAGAGCGCTTAGGCCTGAGGGCAGATACGCAGTATTTT. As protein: CASSQERLGLRADTQYF.

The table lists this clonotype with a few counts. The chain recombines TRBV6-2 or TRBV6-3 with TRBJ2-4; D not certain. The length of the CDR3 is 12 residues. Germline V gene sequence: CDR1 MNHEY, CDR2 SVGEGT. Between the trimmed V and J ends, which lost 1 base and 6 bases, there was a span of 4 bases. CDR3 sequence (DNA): TGTGCCAGCAGTTACTTTGGAAACATTCAGTACTTC. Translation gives CASSYFGNIQYF.

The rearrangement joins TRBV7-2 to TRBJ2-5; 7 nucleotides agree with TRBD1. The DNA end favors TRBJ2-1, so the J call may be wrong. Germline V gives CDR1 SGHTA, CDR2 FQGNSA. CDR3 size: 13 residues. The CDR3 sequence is CASRPGRQGEQFF. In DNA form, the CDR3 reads TGTGCCAGCAGACCAGGTCGACAGGGTGAGCAGTTCTTC.

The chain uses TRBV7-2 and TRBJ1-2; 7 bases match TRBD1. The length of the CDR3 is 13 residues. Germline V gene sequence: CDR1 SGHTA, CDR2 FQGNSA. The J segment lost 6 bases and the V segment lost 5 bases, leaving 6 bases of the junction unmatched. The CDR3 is CASSLYRGDGYTF. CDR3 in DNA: TGTGCCAGCAGCCTTTACAGGGGAGATGGCTACACCTTC.

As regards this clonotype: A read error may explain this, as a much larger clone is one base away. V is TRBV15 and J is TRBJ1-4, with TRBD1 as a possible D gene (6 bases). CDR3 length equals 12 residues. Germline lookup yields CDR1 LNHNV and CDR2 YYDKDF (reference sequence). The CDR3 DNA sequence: TGTGCCCCCAGCATTAGGGGGGAAAAACTGTTTTTT. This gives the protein CAPSIRGEKLFF.

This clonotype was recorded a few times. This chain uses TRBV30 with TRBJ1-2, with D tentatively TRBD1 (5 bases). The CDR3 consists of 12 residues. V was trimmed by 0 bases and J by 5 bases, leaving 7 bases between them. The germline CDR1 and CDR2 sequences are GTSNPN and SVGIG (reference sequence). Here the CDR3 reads CAWSVWGYGYTF. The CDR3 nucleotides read TGTGCCTGGAGTGTCTGGGGGTATGGCTACACCTTC.

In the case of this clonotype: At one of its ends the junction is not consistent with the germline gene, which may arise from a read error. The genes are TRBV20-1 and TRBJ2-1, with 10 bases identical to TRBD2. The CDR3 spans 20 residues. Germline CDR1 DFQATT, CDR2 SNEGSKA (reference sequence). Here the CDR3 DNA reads TGCAGTGCTAGAGATCCACTCAGCGGGGGGGCTATAGGTTTTATCGATGAGCAGTCCTTC. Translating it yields CSARDPLSGGAIGFIDEQSF.

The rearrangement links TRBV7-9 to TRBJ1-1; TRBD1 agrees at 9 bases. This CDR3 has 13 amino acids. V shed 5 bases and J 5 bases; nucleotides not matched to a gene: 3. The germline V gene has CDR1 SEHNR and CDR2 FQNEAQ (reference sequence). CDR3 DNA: TGTGCCAGCAGCAGGGGACAGGGAACTGAAGCTTTCTTT. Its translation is CASSRGQGTEAFF. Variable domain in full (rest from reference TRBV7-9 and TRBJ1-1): DTGVSQNPRHKITKRGQNVTFRCDPISEHNRLYWYRQTLGQGPEFLTYFQNEAQLEKSRLLSDRFSAERPKGSFSTLEIQRTEQGDSAMYLCASSRGQGTEAFFGQGTRLTVV.

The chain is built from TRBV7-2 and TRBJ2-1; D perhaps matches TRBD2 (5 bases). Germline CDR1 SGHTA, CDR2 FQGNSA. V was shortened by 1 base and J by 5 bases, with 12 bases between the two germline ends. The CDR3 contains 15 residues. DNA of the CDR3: TGTGCCAGCAGCTTAGTTAGGACTTCTAACAATGAGCAGTTCTTC. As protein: CASSLVRTSNNEQFF.

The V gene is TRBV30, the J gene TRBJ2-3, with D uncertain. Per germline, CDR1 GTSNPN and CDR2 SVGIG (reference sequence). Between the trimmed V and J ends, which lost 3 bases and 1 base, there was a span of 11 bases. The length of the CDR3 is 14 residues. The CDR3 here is CAWRKIGGTDTQYF. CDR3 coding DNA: TGTGCCTGGAGAAAAATAGGAGGCACAGATACGCAGTATTTT. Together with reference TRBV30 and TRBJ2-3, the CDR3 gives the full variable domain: SQTIHQWPATLVQPVGSPLSLECTVEGTSNPNLYWYRQAAGRGLQLLFYSVGIGQISSEVPQNLSASRPQDRQFILSSKKLLLSDSGFYLCAWRKIGGTDTQYFGPGTRLTVL.

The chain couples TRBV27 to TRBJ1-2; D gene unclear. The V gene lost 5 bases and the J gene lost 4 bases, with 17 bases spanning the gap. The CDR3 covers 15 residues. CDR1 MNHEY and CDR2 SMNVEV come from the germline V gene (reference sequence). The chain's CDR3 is CASSPSSGVIYGYTF. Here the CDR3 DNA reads TGTGCCAGCAGTCCGAGTTCGGGCGTCATCTATGGCTACACCTTC.

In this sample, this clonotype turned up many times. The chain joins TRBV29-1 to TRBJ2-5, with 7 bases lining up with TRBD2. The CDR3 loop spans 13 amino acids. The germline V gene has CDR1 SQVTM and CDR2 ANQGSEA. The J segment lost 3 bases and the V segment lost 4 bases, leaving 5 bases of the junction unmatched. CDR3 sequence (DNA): TGCAGCGTTGTGAGGCTAGCGGAAGAGACCCAGTACTTC. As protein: CSVVRLAEETQYF.

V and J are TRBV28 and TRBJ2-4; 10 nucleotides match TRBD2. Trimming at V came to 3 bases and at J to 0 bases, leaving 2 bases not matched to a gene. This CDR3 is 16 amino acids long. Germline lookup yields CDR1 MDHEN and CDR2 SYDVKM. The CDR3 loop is CASSFSGGAAKNIQYF. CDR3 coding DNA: TGTGCCAGCAGTTTCAGCGGGGGGGCAGCCAAAAACATTCAGTACTTC.

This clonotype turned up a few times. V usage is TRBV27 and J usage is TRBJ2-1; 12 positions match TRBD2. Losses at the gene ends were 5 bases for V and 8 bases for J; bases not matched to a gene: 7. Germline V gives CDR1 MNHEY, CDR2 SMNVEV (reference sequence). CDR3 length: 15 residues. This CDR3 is CASSLLAGGQDEQFF. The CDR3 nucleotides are TGTGCCAGCAGTCTTCTAGCGGGGGGGCAGGATGAGCAGTTCTTC.

The CDR3 bases are TGTGCCAGCACCGACCCACCGGGCCCAGATACGCAGTATTTT. Amino acid sequence: CASTDPPGPDTQYF. The rearrangement links TRBV6-6 to TRBJ2-3, with D uncertain. The CDR3 has 14 residues. Trimming stripped 7 bases from V and 4 bases from J, with 15 bases between. Germline V gives CDR1 MNHNY, CDR2 SVGAGI (reference sequence).

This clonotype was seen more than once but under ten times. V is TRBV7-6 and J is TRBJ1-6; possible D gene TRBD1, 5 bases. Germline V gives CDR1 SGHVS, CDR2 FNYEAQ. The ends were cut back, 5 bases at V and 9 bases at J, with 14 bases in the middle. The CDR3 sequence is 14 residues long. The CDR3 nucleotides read TGTGCCAGCAGCGCGGGACGGCTGATTTCACCCCTCCACTTT. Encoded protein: CASSAGRLISPLHF. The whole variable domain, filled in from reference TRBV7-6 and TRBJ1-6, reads GAGVSQSPRYKVTKRGQDVALRCDPISGHVSLYWYRQALGQGPEFLTYFNYEAQQDKSGLPNDRFSAERPEGSISTLTIQRTEQRDSAMYRCASSAGRLISPLHFGNGTRLTVT.